This passage covers 25 T cell receptor beta chains from one sample sequenced in a study of identical twins. One entry per CDR3 protein results from TCRdb running MiXCR on the 5' RACE reads. Of a few hundred thousand distinct CDR3 sequences in the sample, more than 20% were seen once. This sample also appeared in a second study, on T cells expressing NK-cell markers.

The sample consisted of CD4+ T cells sorted from blood. The receptors shown here come from a woman under 30 in good health.

V gene TRBV11-3 combines with J gene TRBJ2-7, with TRBD1 as a possible D gene (6 bases). V was shortened by 2 bases and J by 7 bases, with 15 bases between the two germline ends. Germline loops: CDR1 SGHNT, CDR2 YENEEA. The CDR3 sequence is 14 residues long. CDR3 region: CASSLSQGNREQYF. As DNA, the CDR3 is TGTGCCAGCAGCTTATCACAGGGAAATAGGGAGCAGTACTTC.

This chain links TRBV5-1 with TRBJ2-7, with D possibly being TRBD1 or TRBD2 (5 bases each). This CDR3 region has 14 residues. The V gene lost 6 bases and the J gene lost 2 bases, with 15 bases spanning the gap. Looked up from germline, CDR1 is SGHRS and CDR2 is YFSETQ. The CDR3 sequence is CASNRGGDPYEQYF. The CDR3 nucleotides are TGCGCCAGCAATCGGGGCGGTGATCCCTACGAGCAGTACTTC.

The chain carries TRBV20-1 and TRBJ2-7, with 7 nucleotides matching TRBD2. This CDR3 comprises 14 residues. CDR1 is DFQATT and CDR2 is SNEGSKA in the germline V gene (reference sequence). V trimming: 5 bases; J trimming: 5 bases; junction bases outside the gene matches: 12. CDR3: CSAPLGGAKNEQYF. In DNA, the CDR3 is TGCAGTGCTCCCCTGGGAGGGGCTAAGAACGAGCAGTACTTC.

V is TRBV5-1 and J is TRBJ2-1, with D perhaps assigned TRBD1 or TRBD2 (5 bases each). CDR3 length equals 15 residues. In germline, CDR1 is SGHRS, CDR2 YFSETQ. Trimming took off 0 bases at V and 5 bases at J, with 12 bases between the two ends. The CDR3 DNA sequence: TGCGCCAGCAGCTTGGAGTGGGGGAGACACAATGAGCAGTTCTTC. Its translation: CASSLEWGRHNEQFF. Together with reference TRBV5-1 and TRBJ2-1, the CDR3 gives the full variable domain: KAGVTQTPRYLIKTRGQQVTLSCSPISGHRSVSWYQQTPGQGLQFLFEYFSETQRNKGNFPGRFSGRQFSNSRSEMNVSTLELGDSALYLCASSLEWGRHNEQFFGPGTRLTVL.

The chain recombines TRBV20-1 with TRBJ1-2; D is undetermined. This CDR3 has 14 amino acids. V lost 6 bases, J lost 8 bases, and 22 bases lay in between. CDR1 and CDR2 (germline): DFQATT, SNEGSKA (reference sequence). The CDR3 protein is CSAQIYSNRWGYTF. CDR3 bases: TGCAGTGCACAGATCTACAGTAATCGGTGGGGCTACACCTTC.

V usage is TRBV11-2 and J usage is TRBJ2-7, with D possibly matching TRBD1 (5 bases). This CDR3 is built from 16 residues. Germline V gene data show CDR1 as SGHAT and CDR2 as FQNNGV. Trimming removed 0 bases from V and 1 base from J, with 13 bases in between. As DNA, the CDR3 is TGTGCCAGCAGCTTAGACGGGCAGGGTGGGTCCTACGAGCAGTACTTC. It encodes CASSLDGQGGSYEQYF.

The CDR3 sequence is CASSFDQSSYNEQFF. The CDR3 DNA follows: TGTGCCAGCAGCTTTGATCAGAGCTCCTACAATGAGCAGTTCTTC. The V call is TRBV7-2, the J call TRBJ2-1; D not resolved. CDR1 and CDR2 (germline): SGHTA, FQGNSA. The V and J ends lost 3 bases and 0 bases respectively, with 9 bases between them. The length of the CDR3 is 15 residues.

This chain's CDR3 is CSAPRDRSYGYTF. CDR3 in DNA: TGCAGTGCTCCCCGGGACAGGTCCTATGGCTACACCTTC. The rearrangement links TRBV20-1 to TRBJ1-2; TRBD1 aligns across 8 bases. This CDR3 has 13 residues. The ends lost 5 bases at V and 4 bases at J; junction bases unmatched: 6. Looked up from germline, CDR1 is DFQATT and CDR2 is SNEGSKA (reference sequence).

This clonotype showed up just a few times. The J gene is TRBJ1-1, the V gene TRBV29-1; D call uncertain. V dropped 3 bases and J dropped 5 bases, with 25 bases sitting between them. Germline CDR1 and CDR2: SQVTM and ANQGSEA. This CDR3 spans 17 amino acids. CDR3: CSVEGSREVPRGTEAFF. CDR3 coding DNA: TGCAGCGTTGAGGGATCCCGAGAGGTCCCCAGAGGGACTGAAGCTTTCTTT. Full variable domain (missing parts from reference TRBV29-1 and TRBJ1-1): SAVISQKPSRDICQRGTSLTIQCQVDSQVTMMFWYRQQPGQSLTLIATANQGSEATYESGFVIDKFPISRPNLTFSTLTVSNMSPEDSSIYLCSVEGSREVPRGTEAFFGQGTRLTVV.

The chain combines TRBV29-1 with TRBJ2-7; TRBD1 matches 10 bases. CDR1 SQVTM and CDR2 ANQGSEA come from the germline V gene. The CDR3 runs to 13 residues. The trim removed 4 bases at V and 7 bases at J, leaving 7 bases unmatched. CDR3: CSVVPGQGREQYF. CDR3 DNA sequence: TGCAGCGTTGTCCCGGGACAGGGGAGAGAGCAGTACTTC.

This clonotype was picked up a small number of times. V gene TRBV12-3 or TRBV12-4 combines with J gene TRBJ2-3; the D gene is possibly TRBD2 (5 bases). The CDR3 loop spans 14 amino acids. V lost 3 bases, J lost 1 base, and 8 bases lay in between. The CDR3 region has the DNA TGTGCCAGCAGTTTCACCGGGGGCACAGATACGCAGTATTTT. Protein sequence: CASSFTGGTDTQYF.

The chain combines TRBV5-1 with TRBJ2-5; TRBD2 aligns across 10 bases. Germline CDR1 SGHRS, CDR2 YFSETQ. The V gene end was trimmed by 3 bases and the J gene end by 5 bases; junction bases not matched to a gene: 7. CDR3 length: 15 amino acids. CDR3 in amino acids: CASSWAGTSEETQYF. For the CDR3, the DNA is TGCGCCAGCAGCTGGGCCGGGACTAGCGAGGAGACCCAGTACTTC.

The sample holds many counts of this clonotype. This rearrangement joins TRBV5-6 to TRBJ2-3; TRBD2 matches at 7 bases. The CDR3 runs to 15 residues. Germline V lookup: CDR1 SGHDT, CDR2 YYEEEE. The ends lost 4 bases at V and 1 base at J; junction bases unmatched: 6. CDR3 coding DNA: TGTGCCAGCAGCGCTGGGGGGGGAGGCACAGATACGCAGTATTTT. Amino acid sequence: CASSAGGGGTDTQYF.

Concerning this clonotype: The germline gene is not matched at one end of the junction; a read error may be the cause. The chain joins TRBV10-3 to TRBJ1-1; 7 bases map to TRBD1. This CDR3 spans 14 amino acids. Germline values: CDR1 ENHRY, CDR2 SYGVKD. CDR3: CAIRPYDTGAEAFF. The CDR3 nucleotides are TGTGCCATCAGACCCTATGATACAGGGGCTGAGGCTTTCTTT.

This clonotype was counted a few times. V is TRBV29-1 and J is TRBJ2-5; 7 bases are shared with TRBD1. With 5 bases clipped from V and 2 bases from J, the junction kept 5 bases outside the gene matches. The CDR3 covers 13 residues. CDR1 SQVTM and CDR2 ANQGSEA come from the germline V gene. CDR3 region: CSVLTGKQETQYF. The DNA of the CDR3 is TGCAGCGTTTTGACAGGGAAGCAAGAGACCCAGTACTTC.

This chain links TRBV5-1 with TRBJ2-1; D is unclear. Trimming took off 0 bases at V and 2 bases at J, with 6 bases between the two ends. CDR3 length equals 14 residues. CDR1 is SGHRS and CDR2 is YFSETQ in the germline V gene. The CDR3, as DNA: TGCGCCAGCAGCTTGGCCCGGACCTACAATGAGCAGTTCTTC. It specifies CASSLARTYNEQFF.

V gene TRBV7-2 combines with J gene TRBJ2-1; TRBD2 aligns across 7 bases. Germline CDR1 reads SGHTA; CDR2 reads FQGNSA. This CDR3 contains 11 residues. V was pared by 1 base and J by 16 bases, with 4 bases of the junction left unmatched. The CDR3 here is CASSLGTRAFF. Here the CDR3 DNA reads TGTGCCAGCAGCTTAGGGACTAGGGCTTTCTTC.

The chain has TRBV18 and TRBJ1-1; D may be TRBD1 (5 bases). With 6 bases removed from V and 3 bases from J, the gap between germline ends came to 14 bases. The CDR3 loop spans 14 amino acids. CDR1 KGHSH and CDR2 LQKENI come from the germline V gene. Written as DNA, the CDR3 is TGTGCCAGCTCGGAGACAGCCACATACACTGAAGCTTTCTTT. The encoded protein is CASSETATYTEAFF.

This clonotype was counted a few times. V usage is TRBV12-3 or TRBV12-4 and J usage is TRBJ2-7, with unresolved D. The CDR3 has 13 residues. V lost 4 bases and J lost 0, with 7 bases in between. The CDR3 loop reads CASSSALSYEQYF. The CDR3 DNA reads as TGTGCCAGCAGTTCCGCCCTCTCCTACGAGCAGTACTTC.

Only a few counts were recorded for this clonotype. The chain carries TRBV6-1 and TRBJ2-5; possibly TRBD2 for D (5 bases). CDR3 length equals 15 residues. Germline loops: CDR1 MNHNS, CDR2 SASEGT. Trimming took 7 bases from V and 0 from J, leaving 15 bases between them. CDR3 nucleotide sequence: TGTGCCAGCATAAGGACTCAATCGTACCAAGAGACCCAGTACTTC. It translates to CASIRTQSYQETQYF.

A few counts support this clonotype. The genes are TRBV9 and TRBJ2-1; 14 positions agree with TRBD2. The CDR3 sequence is 16 residues long. J gave up 7 bases and V 3 bases, and 6 bases lay outside the gene matches. CDR1 and CDR2 (germline): SGDLS, YYNGEE. CDR3 in amino acids: CASSAPGLAGANEQFF. DNA for the CDR3: TGTGCCAGCAGCGCCCCGGGACTAGCGGGGGCGAATGAGCAGTTCTTC.

The chain is built from TRBV12-3 or TRBV12-4 and TRBJ2-1; 9 bases match TRBD2. CDR3 length equals 17 residues. V lost 5 bases and J lost 4; bases outside the gene matches: 12. This CDR3 reads CASSPIGGGGAYNEQFF. In DNA, the CDR3 is TGTGCCAGCAGTCCTATCGGTGGCGGGGGGGCATACAATGAGCAGTTCTTC.

The genes are TRBV4-2 and TRBJ2-5; D possibly corresponds to TRBD2 (6 bases). This CDR3 has 15 amino acids. Looked up from germline, CDR1 is LGHNA and CDR2 is YNFKEQ. Trimming cost V 0 bases and J 6 bases, with 14 bases left between them. The CDR3: CASSQDAGFQQTQYF. The CDR3 DNA sequence: TGTGCCAGCAGCCAAGACGCGGGGTTTCAACAGACCCAGTACTTC.

This chain connects TRBV20-1 to TRBJ2-3; D is perhaps TRBD1 (6 bases). CDR1 and CDR2 from the germline V gene are DFQATT and SNEGSKA (reference sequence). The CDR3 runs to 14 residues. This chain's CDR3 is CSLTGTLSTDTQYF. CDR3 in DNA: TGCAGCCTTACAGGGACCCTTAGCACAGATACGCAGTATTTT.

This clonotype was observed many times. V gene TRBV5-1 combines with J gene TRBJ1-1; maybe TRBD1 (5 bases). Trimming removed 4 bases from V and 6 bases from J, with 13 bases in between. The CDR3 consists of 13 residues. The V gene's germline CDR1 is SGHRS and CDR2 YFSETQ. Written as DNA, the CDR3 is TGCGCCAGCAGCCCCCAGCAGGGCGCTGAAGCTTTCTTT. This gives the protein CASSPQQGAEAFF.